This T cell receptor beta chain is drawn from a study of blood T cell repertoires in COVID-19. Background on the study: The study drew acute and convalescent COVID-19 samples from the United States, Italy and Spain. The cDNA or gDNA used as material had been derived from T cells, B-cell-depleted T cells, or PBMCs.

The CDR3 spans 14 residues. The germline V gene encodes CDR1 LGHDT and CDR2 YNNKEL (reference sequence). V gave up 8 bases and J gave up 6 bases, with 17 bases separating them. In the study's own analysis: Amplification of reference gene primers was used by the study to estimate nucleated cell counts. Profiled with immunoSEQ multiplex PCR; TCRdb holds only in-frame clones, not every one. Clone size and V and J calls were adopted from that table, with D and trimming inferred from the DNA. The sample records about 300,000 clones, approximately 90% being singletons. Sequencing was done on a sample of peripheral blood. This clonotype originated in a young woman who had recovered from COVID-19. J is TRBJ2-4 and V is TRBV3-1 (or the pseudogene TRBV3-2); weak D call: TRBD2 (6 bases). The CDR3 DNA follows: TGTGCCAGCTCAAGTGGGGGGACTGGAAACATTCAGTACTTC. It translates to CASSSGGTGNIQYF.